The next 10 T cell receptor beta chains were all read from a single sample in a study of CD8 T cells in ankylosing spondylitis. Study results and limitations: About 8 highly homologous variants formed a TCR beta motif that appeared characteristic of ankylosing spondylitis blood.

TCRdb re-called the 5' RACE reads with MiXCR, one entry per CDR3 protein. The table has about 540,000 distinct CDR3 sequences, about 13% seen once. Antigens of these TCRs are unknown. What was sequenced was blood, either unsorted or a sorted T cell fraction (not recorded which). The receptors shown here come from a male donor with ankylosing spondylitis.

The CDR3 coding sequence is TGTGCCAGCAGCCAAGAGCCACGGGAGGGGGCAAGGACTGAAGCTTTCTTT. This sequence encodes CASSQEPREGARTEAFF. The J gene is TRBJ1-1, the V gene TRBV3-1, with 7 bases matching TRBD1. V gave up 0 bases and J gave up 5 bases; unmatched junction bases: 12. The CDR3 sequence is 17 residues long. Germline-derived CDR1 and CDR2 are LGHDT and YNNKEL (reference sequence).

V usage is TRBV11-2 and J usage is TRBJ1-2, with D maybe TRBD1 (6 bases). V lost 2 bases, J lost 6 bases, and 19 bases lay in between. The CDR3 is made up of 16 amino acids. From germline, CDR1 is SGHAT and CDR2 FQNNGV. The CDR3, as DNA: TGTGCCAGCAGCTTATCTGGCAGGGAGGGGGTGGATGGCTACACCTTC. Protein product: CASSLSGREGVDGYTF.

The chain is built from TRBV15 and TRBJ2-5; TRBD2 might be the D (5 bases). Per germline, CDR1 LNHNV and CDR2 YYDKDF (reference sequence). This CDR3 region has 14 residues. The germline V and J ends were trimmed by 2 bases and 4 bases, with 11 bases remaining between them. The CDR3 is CATSRKGVPETQYF. The CDR3 DNA reads as TGTGCCACCAGCAGAAAGGGAGTTCCAGAGACCCAGTACTTC.

This clonotype has at least ten counts. The CDR3 reads CSAEKGTGGNQPQHF. DNA for the CDR3: TGCAGTGCAGAGAAGGGAACAGGGGGTAATCAGCCCCAGCATTTT. V gene TRBV20-1 combines with J gene TRBJ1-5, with 8 bases that match TRBD1. CDR1 is DFQATT, CDR2 SNEGSKA, per germline (reference sequence). This CDR3 is built from 15 residues. The V gene end was trimmed by 6 bases and the J gene end by 4 bases; junction bases not matched to a gene: 11.

The genes are TRBV27 and TRBJ2-3; 9 bases match TRBD1. The CDR3 length is 13 residues. CDR1 is MNHEY and CDR2 is SMNVEV in the germline V gene (reference sequence). Trimming took 5 bases from V and 13 from J; bases not matched to a gene: 10. The CDR3 spells CASSATTGGFEYF. The DNA for the CDR3 is TGTGCCAGCAGTGCGACGACAGGGGGGTTTGAGTATTTT.

This chain uses TRBV12-3 or TRBV12-4 with TRBJ1-5; D perhaps matches TRBD1 (6 bases). V shed 5 bases and J shed 6 bases, with 11 bases lying between them. The CDR3 has 13 residues. CDR3 sequence reads: CASSGGRVQPQHF. CDR3 DNA: TGTGCCAGCAGTGGGGGGCGAGTTCAGCCCCAGCATTTT.

This chain joins TRBV2 and TRBJ2-3; D is perhaps TRBD1 (5 bases). V gave up 2 bases and J gave up 3 bases, with 18 bases separating them. In germline, CDR1 is SNHLY, CDR2 FYNNEI. This CDR3 has 17 amino acids. In DNA, the CDR3 is TGTGCCAGCAGTGAATCAGGCCAGCAGGGCGGTACAGATACGCAGTATTTT. Translating it yields CASSESGQQGGTDTQYF.

In this sample, this clonotype turned up a few times. The chain joins TRBV5-1 to TRBJ2-6, with a tentative D call TRBD1 (6 bases). With 0 bases removed from V and 0 bases from J, the gap between germline ends came to 13 bases. In germline, CDR1 is SGHRS, CDR2 YFSETQ. The CDR3 consists of 18 residues. CDR3 nucleotide sequence: TGCGCCAGCAGCTTGGTTGTACAGGGTACCTCTGGGGCCAACGTCCTGACTTTC. Its protein is CASSLVVQGTSGANVLTF.

This clonotype was seen many times. The rearrangement uses TRBV29-1 and TRBJ2-1; 13 positions agree with TRBD2. The germline V gene has CDR1 SQVTM and CDR2 ANQGSEA. The J segment lost 8 bases and the V segment lost 4 bases, leaving 5 bases of the junction unmatched. This CDR3 has 14 residues. The CDR3, as DNA: TGCAGCGTTGGGACTAGCGGGAGTAGGGATGAGCAGTTCTTC. The encoded protein is CSVGTSGSRDEQFF.

At least ten counts were recorded for this clonotype. This chain connects TRBV5-1 to TRBJ2-7, with D unresolved. CDR3 size: 12 residues. The germline CDR1 and CDR2 sequences are SGHRS and YFSETQ. V was pared by 0 bases and J by 7 bases, with 8 bases between. DNA for the CDR3: TGCGCCAGCAGCTTGGGAGGTGAGGAGCAGTACTTC. Translation gives CASSLGGEEQYF.